A selection of T cell receptor beta chains follows, all from one sample in a study of neoadjuvant nivolumab and ipilimumab in lung cancer. The method was immunoSEQ multiplex PCR; TCRdb's version includes in-frame clones alone and lacks a portion of them. The table lists more than 8,500 clones, around 77% of them singletons. Sequencing used tumor tissue, obtained after neoadjuvant nivolumab, alone or with ipilimumab, at or shortly before surgery. The receptors come from an adult with non-small cell lung cancer. Some clones in this sample may be carry-over from other donors' samples. The CDR3 runs from the conserved cysteine through the conserved F or W. Each record gives: V gene, D gene, CDR3 protein. D genes are given only for firm matches.

>TRBV5-6|TRBD1
CASSFGTAYEQYF
>TRBV7-3|.
CASSLLVGAKYEQFF
>TRBV5-4|.
CASSQGGVRNYGYTF
>TRBV5-4|.
CASSLESSVGYTF
>TRBV18|TRBD2
CASSPRTSGSYNEQFF
>TRBV11-1|TRBD1
CASSHRGRGNEQFF
>TRBV5-4|TRBD2
CASSLLAGGYNEQFF
>TRBV4-2|.
CASSREDGPYEQYF
>TRBV25-1|.
CASSDPFTGELFF
>TRBV4-1|TRBD2
CASSPWGGAYEQYF
>TRBV7-9|.
CASSSPPGLRRNEKLFF
>TRBV4-1|TRBD2
CASSPYLGLAGGYSTDTQYF
>TRBV7-2|TRBD2
CASSSPGGREQYF
>TRBV14|.
CASSQGGYGYTF
>TRBV11-2|TRBD2
CASSLALADIYEQYF
>TRBV18|TRBD1
CASSPGTGLNTEAFF
>TRBV27|.
CASSPMGGQSYEQYF
>TRBV30|TRBD2
CAWSVGLAEYEQYF
>TRBV27|TRBD1
CASSRDSSNQPQHF
>TRBV25-1|.
CASSGRPNEQYF
>TRBV5-1|.
CASSFFRATEAFF
>TRBV9|.
CASSVSPLRERNYGYTF
>TRBV6-5|.
CASSYSITDNEQFF
>TRBV27|.
CASSLRGAFTEAFF
>TRBV7-9|.
CASSYINYGYTF
>TRBV6-4|.
CASRTHRENTEAFF